These 9 T cell receptor beta chains originate from one sample sequenced in a study of OX40 agonist ivuxolimab in advanced cancers. Assay used: immunoSEQ multiplex PCR; TCRdb lists only in-frame clones, some missing. Here the sample spans about 58,000 clones, approximately 91% being singletons. Source: CD4+ or CD8+ T cells sorted from blood, taken in a trial of the OX40 agonist ivuxolimab. The source of these receptors is an adult with an advanced solid tumor such as melanoma, head and neck, liver or kidney cancer.

The CDR3 loop reads CASSQTDTGELFF. Here the CDR3 DNA reads TGTGCCAGCAGCCAGACGGACACCGGGGAGCTGTTTTTT. The chain uses TRBV5-5 and TRBJ2-2; D call uncertain. Germline CDR1 reads SGHKS; CDR2 reads YYEKEE (reference sequence). The V end lost 4 bases, the J end lost 3 bases, and 7 bases lay between the germline ends. This CDR3 has 13 residues.

V gene TRBV7-2 combines with J gene TRBJ2-7, with 7 positions matching TRBD2. V was clipped by 1 base and J by 2 bases; unmatched bases: 11. Germline values: CDR1 SGHTA, CDR2 FQGNSA. This CDR3 is 17 amino acids long. This CDR3 reads CASSLVGGGVGTYEQYF. CDR3 nucleotides: TGTGCCAGCAGCTTAGTTGGCGGGGGTGTAGGCACCTACGAGCAGTACTTC. The variable domain in full, completed from reference TRBV7-2 and TRBJ2-7, reads GAGVSQSPSNKVTEKGKDVELRCDPISGHTALYWYRQSLGQGLEFLIYFQGNSAPDKSGLPSDRFSAERTGGSVSTLTIQRTQQEDSAVYLCASSLVGGGVGTYEQYFGPGTRLTVT.

This clone was observed a single time. The J gene is TRBJ1-1, the V gene TRBV15; D is undetermined. The CDR3 is 16 residues long. Trimming shortened V by 0 bases and J by 0 bases, and 11 bases separated the two germline ends. The germline CDR1 and CDR2 sequences are LNHNV and YYDKDF (reference sequence). The CDR3 region has the DNA TGTGCCACCAGCAGAGATGATCAACCCTTGAACACTGAAGCTTTCTTT. Encoded protein: CATSRDDQPLNTEAFF.

V is TRBV11-2 and J is TRBJ1-6; 8 bases agree with TRBD1. Germline CDR1 reads SGHAT; CDR2 reads FQNNGV. This CDR3 comprises 19 residues. J lost 0 bases, V lost 2 bases, and 9 bases had no gene match. The CDR3 region is CASSLSGTGLSSYNSPLHF. The CDR3 DNA reads as TGTGCCAGCAGCTTATCCGGGACAGGCCTAAGCTCCTATAATTCACCCCTCCACTTT.

The chain links TRBV5-8 to TRBJ2-1; D unresolved. Germline V gene sequence: CDR1 SGHTS, CDR2 YDEGEE. The V and J ends lost 0 bases and 6 bases respectively, with 13 bases between them. There are 15 residues in the CDR3. The CDR3, as DNA: TGTGCCAGCAGCTTGGGGTATCGCAGGATCAATGAGCAGTTCTTC. Encoded protein: CASSLGYRRINEQFF.

This clone was found a few times. V and J are TRBV6-5 and TRBJ1-3; D gene unclear. The CDR3 has 13 amino acids. V gave up 6 bases and J gave up 1 base, with 7 bases separating them. Germline CDR1 reads MNHEY; CDR2 reads SVGAGI. CDR3 DNA sequence: TGTGCCAGCAGCCTCTCGTCTGGAAACACCATATATTTT. Encoded protein: CASSLSSGNTIYF.

V gene TRBV30 combines with J gene TRBJ2-4; D not certain. The CDR3 totals 13 residues. Germline CDR1 is GTSNPN and CDR2 is SVGIG (reference sequence). Trimming cost V 2 bases and J 2 bases, with 7 bases left between them. Here the CDR3 DNA reads TGTGCCTGGAGTTTGGGTCCCAAAAACATTCAGTACTTC. It encodes CAWSLGPKNIQYF.

V gene TRBV19 combines with J gene TRBJ1-5, with 8 bases matching TRBD1. V dropped 8 bases and J dropped 6; count of bases not matched to a gene: 9. CDR1 and CDR2 (germline): LNHDA, SQIVND (reference sequence). The CDR3 is made up of 14 amino acids. This chain's CDR3 is CASSKDRERQPQHF. The CDR3 bases are TGTGCCAGTTCCAAGGACAGGGAACGTCAGCCCCAGCATTTT.

The J gene is TRBJ1-1, the V gene TRBV5-1; tentative D call: TRBD1 (5 bases). CDR1 SGHRS and CDR2 YFSETQ come from the germline V gene. This CDR3 has 14 residues. V lost 4 bases and J lost 6, with 16 bases in between. CDR3 sequence reads: CASSPQGSKSEAFF. Here the CDR3 DNA reads TGCGCCAGCAGCCCTCAGGGAAGCAAGTCTGAAGCTTTCTTT.